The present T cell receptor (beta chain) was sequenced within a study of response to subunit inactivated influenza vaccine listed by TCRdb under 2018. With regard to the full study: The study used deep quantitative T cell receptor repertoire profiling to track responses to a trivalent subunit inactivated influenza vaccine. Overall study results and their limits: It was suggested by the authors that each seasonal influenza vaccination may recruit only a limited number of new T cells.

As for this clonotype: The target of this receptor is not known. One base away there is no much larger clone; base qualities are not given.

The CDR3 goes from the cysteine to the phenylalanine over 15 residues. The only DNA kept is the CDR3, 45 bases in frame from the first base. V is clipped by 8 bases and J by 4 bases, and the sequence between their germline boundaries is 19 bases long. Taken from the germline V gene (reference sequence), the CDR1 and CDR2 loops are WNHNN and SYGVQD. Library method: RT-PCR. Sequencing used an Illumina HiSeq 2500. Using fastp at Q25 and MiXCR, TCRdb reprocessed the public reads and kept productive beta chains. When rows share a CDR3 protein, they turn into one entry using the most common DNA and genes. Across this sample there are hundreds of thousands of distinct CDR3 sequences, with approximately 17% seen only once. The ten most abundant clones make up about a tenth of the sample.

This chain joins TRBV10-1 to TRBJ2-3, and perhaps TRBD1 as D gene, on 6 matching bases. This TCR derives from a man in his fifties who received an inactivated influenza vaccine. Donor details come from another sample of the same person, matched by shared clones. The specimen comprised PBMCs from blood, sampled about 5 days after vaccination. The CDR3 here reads CASPDGRGSADTQYF. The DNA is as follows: TGCGCCAGCCCCGATGGCAGGGGTAGTGCAGATACGCAGTATTTT.